This T cell receptor (beta chain) was sequenced during a study of blood T cells in healthy people across ages. Each sample gave at least 7 million isolated PBMCs. V was shortened by 7 bases and J by 5 bases, with 15 bases between the two germline ends. CDR1 is KGHDR, CDR2 SFDVKD, per germline. CDR3 length: 14 residues. A J-beta primer mix and a sample-barcoded 5' primer were used in a second PCR of roughly 6 to 11 cycles. Via MiXCR, TCRdb re-called the 5' RACE reads, giving one row per CDR3 protein. The sample comprises 550,000 to 750,000 distinct CDR3 sequences, around 20% of which are singletons, and approximately 3.6% rests with the top ten.

The sequencing sample was made of blood. This chain connects TRBV24-1 to TRBJ2-3; unclear D gene. This sequence was found in a man aged 70 or older in good health. The CDR3 coding sequence is TGTGCCACCAGATCCGACAAGAATGGAGATACGCAGTATTTT. Amino acids: CATRSDKNGDTQYF.